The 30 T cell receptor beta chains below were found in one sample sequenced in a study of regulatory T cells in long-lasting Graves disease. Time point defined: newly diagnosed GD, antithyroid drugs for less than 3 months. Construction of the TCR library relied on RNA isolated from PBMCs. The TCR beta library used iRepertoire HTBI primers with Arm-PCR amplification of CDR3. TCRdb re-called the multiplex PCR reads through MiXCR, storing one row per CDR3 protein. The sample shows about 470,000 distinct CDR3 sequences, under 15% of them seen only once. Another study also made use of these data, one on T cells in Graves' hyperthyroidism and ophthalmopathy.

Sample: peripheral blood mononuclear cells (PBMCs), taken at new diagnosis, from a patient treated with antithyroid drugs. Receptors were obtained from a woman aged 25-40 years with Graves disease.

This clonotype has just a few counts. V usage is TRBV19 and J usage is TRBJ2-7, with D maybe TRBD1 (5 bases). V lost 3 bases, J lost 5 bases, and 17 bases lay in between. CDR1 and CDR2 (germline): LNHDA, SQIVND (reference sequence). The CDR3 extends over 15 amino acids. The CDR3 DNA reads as TGTGCCAGTAGTATGGTAGATGGGGCGCGTGACGAGCAGTACTTC. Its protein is CASSMVDGARDEQYF. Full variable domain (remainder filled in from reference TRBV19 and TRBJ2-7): DGGITQSPKYLFRKEGQNVTLSCEQNLNHDAMYWYRQDPGQGLRLIYYSQIVNDFQKGDIAEGYSVSREKKESFPLTVTSAQKNPTAFYLCASSMVDGARDEQYFGPGTRLTVT.

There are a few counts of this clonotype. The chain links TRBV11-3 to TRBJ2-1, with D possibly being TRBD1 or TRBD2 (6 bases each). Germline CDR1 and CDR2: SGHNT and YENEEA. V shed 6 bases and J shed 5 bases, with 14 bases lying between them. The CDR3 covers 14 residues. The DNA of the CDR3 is TGTGCCAGCAGTTGGAGGGGGGTCAACAATGAGCAGTTCTTC. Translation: CASSWRGVNNEQFF.

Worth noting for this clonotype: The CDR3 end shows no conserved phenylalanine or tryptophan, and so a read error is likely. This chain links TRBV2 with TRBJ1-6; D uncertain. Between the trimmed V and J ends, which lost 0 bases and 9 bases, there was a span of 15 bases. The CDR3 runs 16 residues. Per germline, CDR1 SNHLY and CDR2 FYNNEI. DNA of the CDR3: TGTGCCAGCAGTGAAGCAGTGGGTGTTTCGGCTTCACCCCTCCACCTT. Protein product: CASSEAVGVSASPLHL.

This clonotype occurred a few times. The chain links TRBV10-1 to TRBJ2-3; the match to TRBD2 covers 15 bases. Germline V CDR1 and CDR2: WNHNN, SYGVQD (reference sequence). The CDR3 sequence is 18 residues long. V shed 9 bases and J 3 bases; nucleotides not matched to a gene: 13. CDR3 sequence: CASRTIGLAGGETDTQYF. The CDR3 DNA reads TGCGCCAGTCGCACGATTGGACTAGCGGGAGGGGAGACAGATACGCAGTATTTT.

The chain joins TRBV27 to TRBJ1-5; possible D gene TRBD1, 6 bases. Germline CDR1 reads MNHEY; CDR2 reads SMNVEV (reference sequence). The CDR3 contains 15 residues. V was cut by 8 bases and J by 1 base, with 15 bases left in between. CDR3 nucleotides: TGTGCCAGCGGCCGGGGGCAGGGGAGCAATCAGCCCCAGCATTTT. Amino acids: CASGRGQGSNQPQHF.

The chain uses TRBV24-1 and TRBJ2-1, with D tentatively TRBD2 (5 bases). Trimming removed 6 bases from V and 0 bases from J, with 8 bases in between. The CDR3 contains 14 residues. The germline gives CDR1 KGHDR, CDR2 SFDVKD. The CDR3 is CATSPGSSYNEQFF. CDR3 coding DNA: TGTGCCACCAGTCCGGGGAGCTCCTACAATGAGCAGTTCTTC.

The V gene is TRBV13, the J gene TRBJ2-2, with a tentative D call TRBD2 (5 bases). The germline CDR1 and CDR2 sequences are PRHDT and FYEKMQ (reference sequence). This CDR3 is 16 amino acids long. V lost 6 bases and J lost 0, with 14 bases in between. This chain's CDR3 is CASRPSSGANTGELFF. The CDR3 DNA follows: TGTGCCAGCAGGCCTAGCTCCGGGGCGAACACCGGGGAGCTGTTTTTT.

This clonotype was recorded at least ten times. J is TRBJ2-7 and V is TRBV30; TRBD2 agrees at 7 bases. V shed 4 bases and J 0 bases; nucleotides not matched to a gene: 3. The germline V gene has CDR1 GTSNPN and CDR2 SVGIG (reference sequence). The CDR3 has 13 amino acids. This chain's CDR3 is CAWKGGSSYEQYF. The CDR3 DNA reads TGTGCCTGGAAGGGCGGGAGCTCCTACGAGCAGTACTTC. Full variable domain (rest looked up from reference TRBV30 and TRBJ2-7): SQTIHQWPATLVQPVGSPLSLECTVEGTSNPNLYWYRQAAGRGLQLLFYSVGIGQISSEVPQNLSASRPQDRQFILSSKKLLLSDSGFYLCAWKGGSSYEQYFGPGTRLTVT.

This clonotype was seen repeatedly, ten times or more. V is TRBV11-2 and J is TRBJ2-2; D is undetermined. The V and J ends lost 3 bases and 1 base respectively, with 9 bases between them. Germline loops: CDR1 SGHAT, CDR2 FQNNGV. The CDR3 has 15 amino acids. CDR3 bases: TGTGCCAGCAGCTTTCAACTGTTGAACACCGGGGAGCTGTTTTTT. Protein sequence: CASSFQLLNTGELFF.

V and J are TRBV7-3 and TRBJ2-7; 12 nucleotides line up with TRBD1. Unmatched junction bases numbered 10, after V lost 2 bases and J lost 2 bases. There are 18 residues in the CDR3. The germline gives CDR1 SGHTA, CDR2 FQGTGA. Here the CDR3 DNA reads TGTGCCAGCAGCTTAGAGGTCGGGACAGGGGGCGGTCCCTACGAGCAGTACTTC. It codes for CASSLEVGTGGGPYEQYF.

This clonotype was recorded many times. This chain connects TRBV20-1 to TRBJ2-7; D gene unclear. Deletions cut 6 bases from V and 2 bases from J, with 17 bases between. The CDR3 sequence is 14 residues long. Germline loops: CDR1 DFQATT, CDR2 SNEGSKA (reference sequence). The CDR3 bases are TGCAGTGCCTCTGGACGGGTGTTACCCTACGAGCAGTACTTC. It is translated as CSASGRVLPYEQYF.

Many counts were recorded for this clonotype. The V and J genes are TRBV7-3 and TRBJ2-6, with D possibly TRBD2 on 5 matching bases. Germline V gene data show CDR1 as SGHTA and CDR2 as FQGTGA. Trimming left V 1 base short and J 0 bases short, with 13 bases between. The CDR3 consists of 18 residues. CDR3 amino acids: CASSLKFGESSGANVLTF. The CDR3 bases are TGTGCCAGCAGCTTAAAGTTCGGGGAATCCTCTGGGGCCAACGTCCTGACTTTC.

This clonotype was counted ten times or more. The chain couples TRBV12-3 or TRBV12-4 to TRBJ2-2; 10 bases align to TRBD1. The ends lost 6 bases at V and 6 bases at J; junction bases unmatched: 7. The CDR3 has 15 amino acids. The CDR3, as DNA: TGTGCCAGCAGCTTCGGGACAGGGGTGCCCGGGGAGCTGTTTTTT. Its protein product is CASSFGTGVPGELFF.

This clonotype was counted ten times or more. The CDR3 bases are TGTGCCTGTTCGGGGAGCACTGAAGCTTTCTTT. Encoded protein: CACSGSTEAFF. V usage is TRBV30 and J usage is TRBJ1-1, with D unresolved. The CDR3 contains 11 residues. Looked up from germline, CDR1 is GTSNPN and CDR2 is SVGIG (reference sequence). V was cut by 6 bases and J by 4 bases, with 9 bases left in between.

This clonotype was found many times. The CDR3 here is CATSLPSGTSGRGEYNEQFF. The CDR3 DNA sequence: TGTGCCACCAGCTTGCCCTCCGGGACTAGCGGGAGAGGGGAGTACAATGAGCAGTTCTTC. The chain employs TRBV15 and TRBJ2-1; 14 bases are a match to TRBD2. The V segment lost 5 bases and the J segment 4 bases; nucleotides outside the gene matches: 16. CDR1 is LNHNV and CDR2 is YYDKDF in the germline V gene (reference sequence). There are 20 residues in the CDR3.

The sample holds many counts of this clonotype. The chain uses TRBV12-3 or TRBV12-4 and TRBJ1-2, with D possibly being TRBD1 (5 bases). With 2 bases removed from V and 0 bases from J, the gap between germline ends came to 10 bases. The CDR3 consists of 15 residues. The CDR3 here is CASSLRDLTNYGYTF. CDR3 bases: TGTGCCAGCAGTTTAAGGGACCTCACTAACTATGGCTACACCTTC.

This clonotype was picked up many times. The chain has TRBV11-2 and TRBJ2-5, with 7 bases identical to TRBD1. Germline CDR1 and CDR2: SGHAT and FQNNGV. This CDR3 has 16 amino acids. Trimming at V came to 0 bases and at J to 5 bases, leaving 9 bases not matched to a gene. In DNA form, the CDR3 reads TGTGCCAGCAGCTTAGATCCCCGGACAGGACGGGAGACCCAGTACTTC. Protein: CASSLDPRTGRETQYF.

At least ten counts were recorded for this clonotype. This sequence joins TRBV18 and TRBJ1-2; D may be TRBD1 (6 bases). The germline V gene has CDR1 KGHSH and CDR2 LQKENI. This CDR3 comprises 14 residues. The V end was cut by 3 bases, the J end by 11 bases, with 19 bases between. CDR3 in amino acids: CASSPDELTGIYTF. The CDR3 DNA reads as TGTGCCAGCTCACCCGACGAATTGACAGGAATTTACACCTTC.

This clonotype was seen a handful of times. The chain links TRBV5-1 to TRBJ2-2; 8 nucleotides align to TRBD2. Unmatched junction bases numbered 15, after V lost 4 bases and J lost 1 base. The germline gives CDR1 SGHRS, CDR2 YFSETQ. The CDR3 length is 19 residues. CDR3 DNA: TGCGCCAGCAGCATAGGAAACGTGGAGCGGGGGCTGAACACCGGGGAGCTGTTTTTT. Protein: CASSIGNVERGLNTGELFF.

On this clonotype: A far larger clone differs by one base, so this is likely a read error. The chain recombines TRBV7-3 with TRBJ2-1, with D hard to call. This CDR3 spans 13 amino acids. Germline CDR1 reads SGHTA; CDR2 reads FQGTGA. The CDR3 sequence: CASSLPGYNGQFF. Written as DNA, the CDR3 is TGTGCCAGCAGTTTGCCAGGCTACAATGGGCAGTTCTTC.

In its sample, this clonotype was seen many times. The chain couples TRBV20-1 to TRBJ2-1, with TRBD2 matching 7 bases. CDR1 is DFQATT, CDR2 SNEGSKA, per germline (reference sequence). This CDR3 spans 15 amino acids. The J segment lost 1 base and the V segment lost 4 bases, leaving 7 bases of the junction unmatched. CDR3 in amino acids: CSATSWDYSYNEQFF. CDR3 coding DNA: TGCAGTGCTACCTCCTGGGACTATTCCTACAATGAGCAGTTCTTC.

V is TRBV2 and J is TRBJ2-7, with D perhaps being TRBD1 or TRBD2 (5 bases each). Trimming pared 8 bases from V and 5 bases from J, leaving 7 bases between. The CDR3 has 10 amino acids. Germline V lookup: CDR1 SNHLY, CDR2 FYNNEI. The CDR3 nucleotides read TGTGCCAGCCTGGGGGACGAGCAGTACTTC. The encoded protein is CASLGDEQYF.

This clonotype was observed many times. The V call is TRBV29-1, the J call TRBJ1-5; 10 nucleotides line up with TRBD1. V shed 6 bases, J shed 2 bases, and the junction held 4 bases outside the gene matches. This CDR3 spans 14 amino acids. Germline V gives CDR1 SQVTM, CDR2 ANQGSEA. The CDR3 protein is CSVATGGGNQPQHF. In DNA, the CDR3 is TGCAGCGTCGCGACAGGGGGCGGCAATCAGCCCCAGCATTTT.

CDR3 sequence: CASSLGTGGVGNTIYF. Here the CDR3 DNA reads TGTGCCAGCAGCTTGGGGACAGGGGGCGTCGGAAACACCATATATTTT. The genes are TRBV5-6 and TRBJ1-3; TRBD1 matches at 11 bases. Germline CDR1 SGHDT, CDR2 YYEEEE. The CDR3 is made up of 16 amino acids. The V segment lost 0 bases and the J segment 4 bases; nucleotides outside the gene matches: 3.

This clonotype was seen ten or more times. The CDR3 loop is CASSFPVQETQYF. The CDR3 DNA follows: TGTGCCAGCAGCTTCCCCGTTCAAGAGACCCAGTACTTC. J is TRBJ2-5 and V is TRBV11-2; D is undetermined. CDR3 length: 13 amino acids. Germline V lookup: CDR1 SGHAT, CDR2 FQNNGV. Trimming left V 3 bases short and J 2 bases short, with 7 bases between.

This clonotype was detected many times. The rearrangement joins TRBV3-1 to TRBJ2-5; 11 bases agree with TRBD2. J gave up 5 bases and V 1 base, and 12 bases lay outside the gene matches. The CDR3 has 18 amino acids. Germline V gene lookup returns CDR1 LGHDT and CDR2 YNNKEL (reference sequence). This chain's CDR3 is CASSQARASGRSWETQYF. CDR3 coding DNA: TGTGCCAGCAGCCAAGCTAGGGCTAGCGGGAGGTCCTGGGAGACCCAGTACTTC.

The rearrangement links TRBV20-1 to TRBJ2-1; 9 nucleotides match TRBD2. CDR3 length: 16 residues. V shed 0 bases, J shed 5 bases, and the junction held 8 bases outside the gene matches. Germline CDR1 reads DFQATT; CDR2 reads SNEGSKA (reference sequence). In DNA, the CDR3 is TGCAGTGCTAGAGATTTACTAGCGGGCGTCCACAATGAGCAGTTCTTC. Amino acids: CSARDLLAGVHNEQFF.

DNA for the CDR3: TGTGCCTGGAGTGCCTACGGGACGGGCGGGCGGGAGCAGTTCTTC. Translating it yields CAWSAYGTGGREQFF. V is TRBV30 and J is TRBJ2-4, with D perhaps matching TRBD1 or TRBD2 (5 bases each). The end of the DNA is better explained by TRBJ2-1, so the J call may be wrong. The CDR3 runs to 15 residues. CDR1 is GTSNPN, CDR2 SVGIG, per germline (reference sequence).

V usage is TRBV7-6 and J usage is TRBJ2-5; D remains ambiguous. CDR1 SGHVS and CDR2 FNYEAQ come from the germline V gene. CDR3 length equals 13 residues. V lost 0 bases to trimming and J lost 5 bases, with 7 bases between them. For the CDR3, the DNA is TGTGCCAGCAGCTTAGCAGGGTTTGAGACCCAGTACTTC. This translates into CASSLAGFETQYF.

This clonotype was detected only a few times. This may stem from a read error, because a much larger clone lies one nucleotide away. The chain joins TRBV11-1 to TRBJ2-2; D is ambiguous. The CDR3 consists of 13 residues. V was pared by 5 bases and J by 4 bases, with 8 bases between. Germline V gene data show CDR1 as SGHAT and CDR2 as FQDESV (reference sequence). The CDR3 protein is CASSKWGTGELFF. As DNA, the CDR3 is TGTGCCAGCAGCAAATGGGGCACCGGGGAGCTGTTTTTT.